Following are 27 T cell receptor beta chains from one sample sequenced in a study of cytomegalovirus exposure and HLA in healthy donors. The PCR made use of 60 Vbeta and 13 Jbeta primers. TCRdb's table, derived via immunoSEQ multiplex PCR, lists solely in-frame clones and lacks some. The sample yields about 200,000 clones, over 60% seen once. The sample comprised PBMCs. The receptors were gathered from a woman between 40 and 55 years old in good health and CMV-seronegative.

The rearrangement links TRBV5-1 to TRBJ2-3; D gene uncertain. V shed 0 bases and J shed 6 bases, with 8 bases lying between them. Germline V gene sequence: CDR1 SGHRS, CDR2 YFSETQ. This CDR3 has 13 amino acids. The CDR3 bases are TGCGCCAGCAGCTTGGCGGAGTGGGATACGCAGTATTTT. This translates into CASSLAEWDTQYF.

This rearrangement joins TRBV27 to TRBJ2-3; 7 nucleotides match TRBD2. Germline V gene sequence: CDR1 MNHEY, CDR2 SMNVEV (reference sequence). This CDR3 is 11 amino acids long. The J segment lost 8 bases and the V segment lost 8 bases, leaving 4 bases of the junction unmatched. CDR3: CASLGEGTQYF. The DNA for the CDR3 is TGTGCCAGCCTAGGGGAGGGTACGCAGTATTTT.

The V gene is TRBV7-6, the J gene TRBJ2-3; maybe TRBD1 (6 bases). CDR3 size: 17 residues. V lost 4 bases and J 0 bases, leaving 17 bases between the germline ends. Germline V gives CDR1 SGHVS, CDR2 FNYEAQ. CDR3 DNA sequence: TGTGCCAGCAGCTCAGGGGAACTGAAAACTAGCACAGATACGCAGTATTTT. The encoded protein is CASSSGELKTSTDTQYF. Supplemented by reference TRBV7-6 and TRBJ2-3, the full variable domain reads GAGVSQSPRYKVTKRGQDVALRCDPISGHVSLYWYRQALGQGPEFLTYFNYEAQQDKSGLPNDRFSAERPEGSISTLTIQRTEQRDSAMYRCASSSGELKTSTDTQYFGPGTRLTVL.

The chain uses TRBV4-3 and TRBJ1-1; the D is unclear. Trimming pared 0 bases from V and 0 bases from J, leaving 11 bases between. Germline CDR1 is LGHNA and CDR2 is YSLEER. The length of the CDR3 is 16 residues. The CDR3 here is CASSQDRTVLNTEAFF. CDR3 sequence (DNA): TGCGCCAGCAGCCAAGATCGCACAGTACTGAACACTGAAGCTTTCTTT.

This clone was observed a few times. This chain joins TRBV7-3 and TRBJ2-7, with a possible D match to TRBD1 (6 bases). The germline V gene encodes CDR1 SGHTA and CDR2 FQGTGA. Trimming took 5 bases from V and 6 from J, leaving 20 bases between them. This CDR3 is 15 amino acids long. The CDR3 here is CASSLTLTGYGEQYF. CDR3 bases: TGTGCCAGCAGCCTTACCCTGACAGGTTATGGCGAGCAGTACTTC. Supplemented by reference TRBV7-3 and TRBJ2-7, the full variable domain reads GAGVSQTPSNKVTEKGKYVELRCDPISGHTALYWYRQSLGQGPEFLIYFQGTGAADDSGLPNDRFFAVRPEGSVSTLKIQRTERGDSAVYLCASSLTLTGYGEQYFGPGTRLTVT.

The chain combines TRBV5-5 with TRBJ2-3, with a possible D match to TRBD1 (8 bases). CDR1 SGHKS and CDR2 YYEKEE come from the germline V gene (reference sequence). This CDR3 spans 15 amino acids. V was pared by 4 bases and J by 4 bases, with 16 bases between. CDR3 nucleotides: TGTGCCAGCAGCACGAGGACAGGGAGGGCAGATACGCAGTATTTT. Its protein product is CASSTRTGRADTQYF.

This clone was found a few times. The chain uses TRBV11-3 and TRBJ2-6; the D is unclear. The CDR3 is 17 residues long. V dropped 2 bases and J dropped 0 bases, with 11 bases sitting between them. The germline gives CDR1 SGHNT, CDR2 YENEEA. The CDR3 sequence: CASSLSESYSGANVLTF. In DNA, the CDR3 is TGTGCCAGCAGCTTATCCGAGTCTTACTCTGGGGCCAACGTCCTGACTTTC.

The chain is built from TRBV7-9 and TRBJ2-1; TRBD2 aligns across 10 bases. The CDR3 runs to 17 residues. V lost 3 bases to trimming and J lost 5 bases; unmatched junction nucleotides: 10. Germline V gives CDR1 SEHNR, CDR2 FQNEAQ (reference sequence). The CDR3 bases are TGTGCCAGCAGCTTTGATGGACTAGCGGCAGGAAACAATGAGCAGTTCTTC. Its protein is CASSFDGLAAGNNEQFF.

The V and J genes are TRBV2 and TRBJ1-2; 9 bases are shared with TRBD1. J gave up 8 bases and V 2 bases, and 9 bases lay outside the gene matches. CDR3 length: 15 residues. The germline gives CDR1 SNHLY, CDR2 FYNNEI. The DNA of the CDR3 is TGTGCCAGCAGTGAAATCGGACAGGGGATGGGCGGCTACACCTTC. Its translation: CASSEIGQGMGGYTF.

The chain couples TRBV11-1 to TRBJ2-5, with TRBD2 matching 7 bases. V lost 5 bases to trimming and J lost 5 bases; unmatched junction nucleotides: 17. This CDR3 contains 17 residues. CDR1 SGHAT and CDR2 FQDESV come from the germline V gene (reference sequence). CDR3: CASSEPERDYRRETQYF. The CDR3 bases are TGTGCCAGCAGCGAGCCGGAGCGGGATTACCGTAGGGAGACCCAGTACTTC. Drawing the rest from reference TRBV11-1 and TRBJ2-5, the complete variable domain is EAEVAQSPRYKITEKSQAVAFWCDPISGHATLYWYRQILGQGPELLVQFQDESVVDDSQLPKDRFSAERLKGVDSTLKIQPAELGDSAMYLCASSEPERDYRRETQYFGPGTRLLVL.

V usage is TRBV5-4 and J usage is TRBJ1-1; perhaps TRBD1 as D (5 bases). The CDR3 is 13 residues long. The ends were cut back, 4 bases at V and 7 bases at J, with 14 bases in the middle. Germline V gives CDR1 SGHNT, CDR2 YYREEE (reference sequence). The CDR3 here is CASSPPVQGEAFF. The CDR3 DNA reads TGTGCCAGCAGCCCCCCGGTTCAGGGTGAAGCTTTCTTT.

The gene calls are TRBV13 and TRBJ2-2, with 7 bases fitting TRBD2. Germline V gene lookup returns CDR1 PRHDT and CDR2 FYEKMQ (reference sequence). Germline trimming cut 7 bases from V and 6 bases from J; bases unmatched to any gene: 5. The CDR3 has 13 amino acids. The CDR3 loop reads CASNRAGPGELFF. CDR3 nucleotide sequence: TGTGCCAGCAATCGAGCGGGACCCGGGGAGCTGTTTTTT.

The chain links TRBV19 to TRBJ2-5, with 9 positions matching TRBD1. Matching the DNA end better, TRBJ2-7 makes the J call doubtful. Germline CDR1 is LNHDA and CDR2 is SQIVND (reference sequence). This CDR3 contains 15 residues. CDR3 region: CASSSGTGNNYEQYF. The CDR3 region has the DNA TGTGCCAGTAGTAGCGGGACAGGGAATAACTACGAGCAGTACTTC.

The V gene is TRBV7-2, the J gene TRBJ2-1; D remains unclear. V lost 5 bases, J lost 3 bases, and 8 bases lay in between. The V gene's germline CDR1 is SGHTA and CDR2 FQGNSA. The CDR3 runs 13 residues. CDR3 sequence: CASSTSSYNEQFF. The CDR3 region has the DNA TGTGCCAGCAGCACCTCTAGCTACAATGAGCAGTTCTTC. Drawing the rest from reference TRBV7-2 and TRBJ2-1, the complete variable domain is GAGVSQSPSNKVTEKGKDVELRCDPISGHTALYWYRQSLGQGLEFLIYFQGNSAPDKSGLPSDRFSAERTGGSVSTLTIQRTQQEDSAVYLCASSTSSYNEQFFGPGTRLTVL.

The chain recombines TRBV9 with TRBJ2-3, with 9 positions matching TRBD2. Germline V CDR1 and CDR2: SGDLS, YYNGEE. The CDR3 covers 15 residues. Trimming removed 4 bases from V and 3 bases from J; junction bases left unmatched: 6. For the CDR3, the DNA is TGTGCCAGCAGCATTAGCGGGAGTGGAACAGATACGCAGTATTTT. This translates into CASSISGSGTDTQYF.

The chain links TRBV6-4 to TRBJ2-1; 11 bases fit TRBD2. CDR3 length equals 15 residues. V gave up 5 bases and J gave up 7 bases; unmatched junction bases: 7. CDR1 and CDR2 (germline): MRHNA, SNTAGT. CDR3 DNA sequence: TGTGCCAGCAGTAAACTAGCGGGAGTGGGAAATGAGCAGTTCTTC. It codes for CASSKLAGVGNEQFF.

CDR3 nucleotide sequence: TGTGCCAGCAGCTTAGACCCCCAGCGGGAGGGCCGACGGCAAGAGACCCAGTACTTC. This gives the protein CASSLDPQREGRRQETQYF. V usage is TRBV7-6 and J usage is TRBJ2-5; 10 bases map to TRBD2. This CDR3 contains 19 residues. Germline V gene lookup returns CDR1 SGHVS and CDR2 FNYEAQ. The V segment lost 1 base and the J segment 2 bases; nucleotides outside the gene matches: 13.

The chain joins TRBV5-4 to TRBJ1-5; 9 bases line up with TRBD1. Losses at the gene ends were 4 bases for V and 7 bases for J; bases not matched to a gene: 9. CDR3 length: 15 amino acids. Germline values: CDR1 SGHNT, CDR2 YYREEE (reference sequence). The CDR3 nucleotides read TGTGCCAGCAGCAACGGGACAGGGACTCGACAGCCCCAGCATTTT. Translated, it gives CASSNGTGTRQPQHF.

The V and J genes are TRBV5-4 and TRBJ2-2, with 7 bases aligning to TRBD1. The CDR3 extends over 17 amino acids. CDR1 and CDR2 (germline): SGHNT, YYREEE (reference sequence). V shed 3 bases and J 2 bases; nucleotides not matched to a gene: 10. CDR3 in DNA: TGTGCCAGCAGCTCAGCGACGGGACAGAGAAACACCGGGGAGCTGTTTTTT. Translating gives CASSSATGQRNTGELFF.

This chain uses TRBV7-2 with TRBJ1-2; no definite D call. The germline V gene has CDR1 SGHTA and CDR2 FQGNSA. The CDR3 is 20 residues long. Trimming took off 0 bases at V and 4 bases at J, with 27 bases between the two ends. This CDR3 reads CASSLATAFSLSPFGYGYTF. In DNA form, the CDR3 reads TGTGCCAGCAGCTTAGCCACAGCATTTTCTCTATCCCCCTTCGGCTATGGCTACACCTTC.

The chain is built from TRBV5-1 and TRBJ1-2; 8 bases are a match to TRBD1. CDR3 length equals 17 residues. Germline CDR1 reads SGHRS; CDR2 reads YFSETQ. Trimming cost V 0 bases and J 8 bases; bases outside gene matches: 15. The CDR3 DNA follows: TGCGCCAGCAGCTTGGTCGGGTCAGGGGGCGCTTCAAGGGGCTACACCTTC. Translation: CASSLVGSGGASRGYTF.

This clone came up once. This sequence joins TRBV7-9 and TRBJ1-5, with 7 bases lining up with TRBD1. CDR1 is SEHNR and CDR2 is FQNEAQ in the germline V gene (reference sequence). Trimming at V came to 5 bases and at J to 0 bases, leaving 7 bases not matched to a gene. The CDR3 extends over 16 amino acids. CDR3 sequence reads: CASSPDRAHSNQPQHF. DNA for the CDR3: TGTGCCAGCAGCCCTGACAGGGCTCATAGCAATCAGCCCCAGCATTTT.

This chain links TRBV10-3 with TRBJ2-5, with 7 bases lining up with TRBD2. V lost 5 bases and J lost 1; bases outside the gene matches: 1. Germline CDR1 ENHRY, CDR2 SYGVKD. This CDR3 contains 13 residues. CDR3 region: CAISLAGQETQYF. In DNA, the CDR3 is TGTGCCATCAGTTTAGCGGGCCAAGAGACCCAGTACTTC.

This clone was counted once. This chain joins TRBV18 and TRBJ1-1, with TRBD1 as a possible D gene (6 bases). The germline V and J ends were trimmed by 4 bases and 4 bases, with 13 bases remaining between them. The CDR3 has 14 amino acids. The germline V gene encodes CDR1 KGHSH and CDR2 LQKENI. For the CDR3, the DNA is TGTGCCAGCTCACTGGAACAGGGTGGCACTGAAGCTTTCTTT. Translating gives CASSLEQGGTEAFF. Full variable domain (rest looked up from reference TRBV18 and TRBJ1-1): NAGVMQNPRHLVRRRGQEARLRCSPMKGHSHVYWYRQLPEEGLKFMVYLQKENIIDESGMPKERFSAEFPKEGPSILRIQQVVRGDSAAYFCASSLEQGGTEAFFGQGTRLTVV.

CDR3 in DNA: TGTGCCAGCAGCTTATGGAGTGCAGGGGGCAAAGGCGGGAAATACAATGAGCAGTTCTTC. Protein product: CASSLWSAGGKGGKYNEQFF. This chain links TRBV7-6 with TRBJ2-1; 8 bases fit TRBD1. Germline-derived CDR1 and CDR2 are SGHVS and FNYEAQ. V was pared by 2 bases and J by 4 bases, with 19 bases of the junction left unmatched. The CDR3 has 20 amino acids.

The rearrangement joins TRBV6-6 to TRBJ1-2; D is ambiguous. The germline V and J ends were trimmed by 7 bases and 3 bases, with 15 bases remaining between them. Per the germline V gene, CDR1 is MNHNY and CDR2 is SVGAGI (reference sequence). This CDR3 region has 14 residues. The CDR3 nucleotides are TGTGCCAGCACCCTGCCCAACAGTTACTATGGCTACACCTTC. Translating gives CASTLPNSYYGYTF.

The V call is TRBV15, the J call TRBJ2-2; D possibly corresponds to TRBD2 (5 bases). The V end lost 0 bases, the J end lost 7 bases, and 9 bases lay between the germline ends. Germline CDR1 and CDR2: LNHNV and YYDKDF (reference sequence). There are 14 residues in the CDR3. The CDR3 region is CATSRDTRIGELFF. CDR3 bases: TGTGCCACCAGCAGAGATACTAGGATCGGGGAGCTGTTTTTT. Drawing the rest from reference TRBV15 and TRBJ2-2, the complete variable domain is DAMVIQNPRYQVTQFGKPVTLSCSQTLNHNVMYWYQQKSSQAPKLLFHYYDKDFNNEADTPDNFQSRRPNTSFCFLDIRSPGLGDTAMYLCATSRDTRIGELFFGEGSRLTVL.